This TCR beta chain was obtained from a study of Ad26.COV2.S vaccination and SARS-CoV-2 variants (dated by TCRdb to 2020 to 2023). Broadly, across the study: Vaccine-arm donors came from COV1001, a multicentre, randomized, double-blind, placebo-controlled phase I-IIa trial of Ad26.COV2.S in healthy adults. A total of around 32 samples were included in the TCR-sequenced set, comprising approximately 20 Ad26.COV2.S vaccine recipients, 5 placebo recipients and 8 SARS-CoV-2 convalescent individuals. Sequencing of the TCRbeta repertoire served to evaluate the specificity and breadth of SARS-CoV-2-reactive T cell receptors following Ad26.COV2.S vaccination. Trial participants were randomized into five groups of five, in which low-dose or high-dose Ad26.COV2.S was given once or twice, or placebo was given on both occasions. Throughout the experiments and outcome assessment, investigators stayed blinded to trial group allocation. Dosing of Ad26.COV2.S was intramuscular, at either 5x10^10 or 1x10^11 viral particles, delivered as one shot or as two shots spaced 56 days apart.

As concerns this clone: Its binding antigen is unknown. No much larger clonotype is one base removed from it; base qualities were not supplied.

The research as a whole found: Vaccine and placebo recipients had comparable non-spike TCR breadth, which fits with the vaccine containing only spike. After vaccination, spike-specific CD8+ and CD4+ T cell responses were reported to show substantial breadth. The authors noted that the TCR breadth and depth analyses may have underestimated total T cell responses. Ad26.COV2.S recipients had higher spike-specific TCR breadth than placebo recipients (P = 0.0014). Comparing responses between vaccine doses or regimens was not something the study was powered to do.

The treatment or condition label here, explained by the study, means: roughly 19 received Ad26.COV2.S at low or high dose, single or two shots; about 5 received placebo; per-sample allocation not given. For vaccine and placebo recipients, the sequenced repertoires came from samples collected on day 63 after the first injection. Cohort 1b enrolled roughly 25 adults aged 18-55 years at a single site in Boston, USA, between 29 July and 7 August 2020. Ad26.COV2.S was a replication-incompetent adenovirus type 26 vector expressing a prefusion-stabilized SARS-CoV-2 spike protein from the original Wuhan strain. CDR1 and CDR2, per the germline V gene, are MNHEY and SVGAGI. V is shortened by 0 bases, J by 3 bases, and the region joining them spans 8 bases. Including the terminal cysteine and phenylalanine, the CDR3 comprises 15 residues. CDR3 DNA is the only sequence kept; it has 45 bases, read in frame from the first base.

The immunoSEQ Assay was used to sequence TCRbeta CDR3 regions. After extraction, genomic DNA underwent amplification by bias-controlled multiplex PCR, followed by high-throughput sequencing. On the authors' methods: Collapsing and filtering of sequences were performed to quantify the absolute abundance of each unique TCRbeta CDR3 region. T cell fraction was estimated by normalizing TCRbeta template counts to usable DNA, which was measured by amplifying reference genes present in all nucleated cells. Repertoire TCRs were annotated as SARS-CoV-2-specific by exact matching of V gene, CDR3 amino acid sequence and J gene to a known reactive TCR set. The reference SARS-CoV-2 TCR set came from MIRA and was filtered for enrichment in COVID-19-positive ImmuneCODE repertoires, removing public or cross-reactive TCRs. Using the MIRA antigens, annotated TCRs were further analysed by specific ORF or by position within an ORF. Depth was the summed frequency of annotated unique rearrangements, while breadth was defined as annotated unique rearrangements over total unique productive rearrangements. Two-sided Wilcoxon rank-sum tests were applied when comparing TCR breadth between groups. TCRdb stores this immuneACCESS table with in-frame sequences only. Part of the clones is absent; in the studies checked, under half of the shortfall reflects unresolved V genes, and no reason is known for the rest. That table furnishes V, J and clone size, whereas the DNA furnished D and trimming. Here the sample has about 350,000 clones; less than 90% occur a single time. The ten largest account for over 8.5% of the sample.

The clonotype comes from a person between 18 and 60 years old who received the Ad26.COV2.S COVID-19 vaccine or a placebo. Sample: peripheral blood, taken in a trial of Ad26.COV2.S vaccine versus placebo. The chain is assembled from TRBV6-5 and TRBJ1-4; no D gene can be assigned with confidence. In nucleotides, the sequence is TGTGCCAGCAGTTACTCTTCCGGGTCTAATGAAAAACTGTTTTTT. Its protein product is CASSYSSGSNEKLFF.